This TCR beta chain emerged from a study of blood T cell repertoires in COVID-19. V was clipped by 6 bases and J by 0 bases, with 11 bases between them. This CDR3 is 14 amino acids long. Looked up from germline, CDR1 is LGHDT and CDR2 is YNNKEL (reference sequence). The data were produced by immunoSEQ multiplex PCR, yet TCRdb's version contains in-frame clones alone and is incomplete. The sample lists about 150,000 clones; roughly 88% were seen once. This clonotype was obtained from a man older than 75 with COVID-19, enrolled during active disease. The sample taken for sequencing was peripheral blood. The chain combines TRBV3-1 (or the pseudogene TRBV3-2) with TRBJ1-1; D is unresolved. CDR3 coding DNA: TGTGCCAGCAGTCTTAGTGACATGAACACTGAAGCTTTCTTT. This codes for CASSLSDMNTEAFF.